This is a list of T cell receptor beta chains from one sample in a study of T cells in Graves' hyperthyroidism and ophthalmopathy. TCRdb re-called the multiplex PCR reads through MiXCR, storing one row per CDR3 protein. The table has 400,000 to 600,000 distinct CDR3 sequences, less than 25% seen once. Sequenced: blood. Source of these receptors: a man between 18 and 35 years old with Graves' hyperthyroidism. Both conserved end residues are part of each CDR3. Fields, in order: V gene, J gene, CDR3 protein.

TRBV18	TRBJ2-5	CASSPGQGALPEETQYF
TRBV6-8	TRBJ1-5	CASSPIRAANNQPQHF
TRBV20-1	TRBJ2-5	CSATTGTRISQETQYF
TRBV28	TRBJ1-2	CASRGTGGNRNYGYTF
TRBV29-1	TRBJ2-5	CSVGTGETQYF
TRBV12-5	TRBJ1-5	CASGLVTGTGDFNGNQPQHF
TRBV27	TRBJ1-1	CASSLIDGTEAFF
TRBV24-1	TRBJ2-5	CATSPGGPKETQYF
TRBV12-3/TRBV12-4	TRBJ2-5	CASSQVIQETQYF
TRBV28	TRBJ1-1	CASSIPREMNTEAFF
TRBV28	TRBJ2-5	CASRQVGLAGVTFKQETQYF
TRBV5-1	TRBJ2-2	CASSGLAGGSAGELFF
TRBV5-1	TRBJ1-3	CASSLAPDRGNTIYF
TRBV20-1	TRBJ2-5	CSADSPGGETQYF
TRBV12-3/TRBV12-4	TRBJ1-3	CASSNQGGGNTIYF
TRBV2	TRBJ1-5	CASSAMGGYSNQPQHF
TRBV6-1	TRBJ1-1	CASSEEGTGNTEAFF
TRBV6-1	TRBJ1-1	CASSGARLTNTEAFF
TRBV12-3/TRBV12-4	TRBJ2-5	CASIRTGGQETQYF
TRBV2	TRBJ1-5	CASSEGREGQPQHF
TRBV24-1	TRBJ2-2	CATSGVGPGELFF
TRBV6-5	TRBJ1-2	CASSYTWDRVNYGYTF
TRBV11-2	TRBJ1-5	CASSLDDVGGRSFQPQHF
TRBV5-1	TRBJ2-7	CASSLGQAAHEQYF
TRBV15	TRBJ1-2	CATSRDRTDYGYTF
TRBV28	TRBJ1-1	CASSLSRRGTEAFF
TRBV20-1	TRBJ2-7	CSARAGAHYEQYF
TRBV30	TRBJ2-2	CACPARGEHTGELFF
TRBV20-1	TRBJ1-5	CSATQGIERPQHF
TRBV27	TRBJ1-1	CASSLQGLSTEAFF
TRBV10-2	TRBJ2-7	CASRITGVHEQYF
TRBV6-1	TRBJ2-2	CAIGPGLAGELFF
TRBV30	TRBJ2-7	CAWSGTGNIPYEQYF
TRBV30	TRBJ1-1	CAWRIMDDTEAFF
TRBV10-3	TRBJ2-7	CAISGRHRDTSSYEQYF
TRBV14	TRBJ2-7	CASSHWDKSSPYEQYF
TRBV6-1	TRBJ1-4	CASSEFLEGHEKLFF
TRBV20-1	TRBJ2-5	CSAAPLGRETQYF
TRBV7-2	TRBJ1-5	CASSLGREHQPQHF
TRBV28	TRBJ2-5	CASNPVGQARAETQYF
TRBV12-3/TRBV12-4	TRBJ1-3	CASTQSGKFGNTIYF
TRBV11-2	TRBJ2-7	CASSLDSGTTYEQYF
TRBV29-1	TRBJ1-1	CSVLFEGRRVNTEAFF
TRBV20-1	TRBJ2-2	CSASLPSGGAGTGELFF